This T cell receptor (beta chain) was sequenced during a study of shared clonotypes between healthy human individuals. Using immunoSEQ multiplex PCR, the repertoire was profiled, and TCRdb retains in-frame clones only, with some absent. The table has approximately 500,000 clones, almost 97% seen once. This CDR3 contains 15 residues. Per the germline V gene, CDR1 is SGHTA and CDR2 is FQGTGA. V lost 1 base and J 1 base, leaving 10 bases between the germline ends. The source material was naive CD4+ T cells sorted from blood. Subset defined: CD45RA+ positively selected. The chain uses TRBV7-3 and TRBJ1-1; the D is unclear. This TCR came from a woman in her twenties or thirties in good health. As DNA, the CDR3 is TGTGCCAGCAGCTTAAAGGGCAGCCGGAACACTGAAGCTTTCTTT. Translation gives CASSLKGSRNTEAFF.